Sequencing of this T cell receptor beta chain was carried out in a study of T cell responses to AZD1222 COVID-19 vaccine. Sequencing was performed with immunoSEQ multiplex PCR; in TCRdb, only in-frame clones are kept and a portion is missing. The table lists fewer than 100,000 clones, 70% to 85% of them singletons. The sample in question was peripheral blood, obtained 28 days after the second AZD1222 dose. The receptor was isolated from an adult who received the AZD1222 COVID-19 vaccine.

The CDR3 spells CASSTGGGASNYGYTF. In DNA form, the CDR3 reads TGTGCCAGCAGCACTGGAGGGGGCGCCTCTAACTATGGCTACACCTTC. The chain uses TRBV5-4 and TRBJ1-2; 7 bases are shared with TRBD1. The junction had 9 bases not matched to a gene; V was cut back by 4 bases and J by 0 bases. CDR1 and CDR2 (germline): SGHNT, YYREEE (reference sequence). The CDR3 length is 16 residues.